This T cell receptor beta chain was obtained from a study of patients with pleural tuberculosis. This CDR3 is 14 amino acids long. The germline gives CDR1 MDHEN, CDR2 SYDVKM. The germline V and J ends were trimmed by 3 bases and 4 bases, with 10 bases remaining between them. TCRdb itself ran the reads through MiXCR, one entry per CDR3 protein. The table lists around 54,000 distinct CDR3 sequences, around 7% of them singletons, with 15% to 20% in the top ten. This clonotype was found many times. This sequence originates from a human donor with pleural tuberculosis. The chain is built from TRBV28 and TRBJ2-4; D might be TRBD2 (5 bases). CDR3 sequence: CASSFPQRKNIQYF. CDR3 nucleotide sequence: TGTGCCAGCAGTTTTCCGCAGCGGAAAAACATTCAGTACTTC. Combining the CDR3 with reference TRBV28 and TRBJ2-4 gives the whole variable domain DVKVTQSSRYLVKRTGEKVFLECVQDMDHENMFWYRQDPGLGLRLIYFSYDVKMKEKGDIPEGYSVSREKKERFSLILESASTNQTSMYLCASSFPQRKNIQYFGAGTRLSVL.